Sequencing of this T cell receptor beta chain was carried out in a study of identical twins (dated by TCRdb to about 2016). In the study overall: The study deep-sequenced TCR alpha and beta repertoires from monozygotic twins, unrelated adults of various ages and cord blood to test whether fetal clonotypes persist. To rule out contamination, the twin experiments were replicated at different times with different library preparation protocols.

Paper-wide results and their limitations: Fewer insertions were carried by abundant cord blood beta clonotypes; a weaker similar trend was observed in young adult naive repertoires, while no such trend was observed in memory repertoires. Because the same donors could not be followed over many years, conclusions were based on cross-sectional statistical analysis. Compared with coincidental sharing between unrelated individuals, out-of-frame TCR alpha sequences shared between twins showed an excess of sequences with low generation probability. Recombination models systematically underestimated out-of-frame TCR alpha sharing in monozygotic twins but agreed with sharing between unrelated individuals. Invariant T cells such as MAIT and iNKT could partly confound zero-insertion analyses, though diverse VJ usage argued against this for most clonotypes. The excess sharing between twins in beta out-of-frame sequences was weaker because fewer shared sequences reduced the signal-to-noise ratio.

The library was obtained by 5' RACE. The sequencer listed for this sample is Illumina HiSeq 2000. Template switching introduced a universal primer binding site; the final cDNA contained a unique molecular identifier, enabling accurate counting of TCR cDNA molecules. Specific primers in the conserved constant-segment region were used to synthesize first-strand cDNA for the TCR alpha and beta chains. Each cDNA library was double barcoded, with a SMART-Mk sample barcode plus Illumina barcodes, to control for contamination. Two successive PCR steps introduced TruSeq adapter sequences along with Illumina sample barcodes. Sequencing of the TCR alpha and beta cDNA libraries was done on the Illumina HiSeq platform using custom primers. From the authors' description of their analysis: Raw reads were processed with MiGEC to extract unique molecular identifiers, and MiXCR was used to determine CDR3 positions. Recombination models were inferred per individual with the repgenHMM and IGoR tools using an EM algorithm. Shared clonotype analysis was performed with the tcR package in R, normalizing sharing by the product of cloneset sizes. Out-of-frame nonproductive sequences were analyzed to study raw recombination free of thymic and clonal selection effects. The public reads were quality trimmed at Q25 with fastp and then assembled into clones with MiXCR by TCRdb, keeping productive beta chains. Here each entry gathers all rows of one CDR3 protein and keeps the most common genes and DNA. In this record, the V and J calls reflect TCRdb's handling and not the investigators' own analysis. For this sample there are approximately 630,000 distinct CDR3 sequences; roughly 7.2% appear just once. Together, the top ten hold 1.6% of the sample.

Every donor was a healthy Caucasian. The twin cohort comprised three pairs of female monozygotic twins, all aged about 18 to 30 years. Peripheral blood mononuclear cells were the source from which RNA for the TCR libraries was isolated. In this sample, this clonotype turned up a few times. There is no known antigen for this receptor. There are no base qualities to consult, and no much larger clone falls within one base. Relative to germline, V is missing 3 bases and J is missing 3 bases, with 2 bases of the junction outside any gene match. Spanning cysteine to phenylalanine, the CDR3 consists of 14 amino acids. The sequence is cut down to CDR3 DNA, 42 bases in frame from base 1. The germline V gene (reference sequence) supplies CDR1 SEHNR and CDR2 FQNEAQ. The same data also contributed to another study, on yellow fever vaccine responses in identical twins. From that second study: According to the authors, the vaccine-induced T cell response in identical twins seemed to be partly convergent and partly specific to each individual. In identical twins, the study followed T cell clones that responded to the vaccine with precision.

The chain couples TRBV7-9 to TRBJ2-7; 10 nucleotides in the junction match TRBD1. The sample was PBMCs. The receptor's source is a woman aged 18-29 years in good health. At the DNA level, the sequence is TGTGCCAGCAGCTTGACAGGGGGCATCTACGAGCAGTACTTC. Its protein product is CASSLTGGIYEQYF.